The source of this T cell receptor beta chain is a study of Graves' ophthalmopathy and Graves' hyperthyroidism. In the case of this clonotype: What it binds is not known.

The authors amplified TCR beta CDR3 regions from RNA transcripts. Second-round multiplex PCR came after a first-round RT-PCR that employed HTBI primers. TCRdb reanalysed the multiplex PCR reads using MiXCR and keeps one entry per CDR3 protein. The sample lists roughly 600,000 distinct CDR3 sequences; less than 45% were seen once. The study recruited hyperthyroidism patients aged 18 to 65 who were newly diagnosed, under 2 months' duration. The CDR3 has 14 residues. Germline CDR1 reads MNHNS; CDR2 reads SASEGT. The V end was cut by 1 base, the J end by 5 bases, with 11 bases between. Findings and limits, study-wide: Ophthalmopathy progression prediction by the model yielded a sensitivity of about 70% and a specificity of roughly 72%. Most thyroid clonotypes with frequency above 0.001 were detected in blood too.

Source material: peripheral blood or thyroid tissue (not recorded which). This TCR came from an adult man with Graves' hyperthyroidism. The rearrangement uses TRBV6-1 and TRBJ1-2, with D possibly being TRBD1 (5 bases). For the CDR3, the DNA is TGTGCCAGCAGTGAAGGGATGGGGCCTTATGGCTACACCTTC. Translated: CASSEGMGPYGYTF.